Listed below are T cell receptor beta chains from one sample, sequenced in a study of cytomegalovirus exposure and HLA in healthy donors. Produced via immunoSEQ multiplex PCR; TCRdb's table is partial and in-frame only. The table has 150,000 to 200,000 clones, approximately 78% seen once. The sample comprised PBMCs. The receptors here all came from a woman between 25 and 40 years old in good health and CMV-seropositive. The CDR3 runs from the conserved cysteine through the conserved F or W. The D gene is left open where the match is weak. For some rows the clone size is stated as once, few or many, or as a class when expanded; others skip it.

V	D	size	J	CDR3	DNA
TRBV28	NA	NA	TRBJ2-7	CASSQSLGVSNEQYF	TGTGCCAGCAGCCAATCCCTCGGGGTCTCCAACGAGCAGTACTTC
TRBV5-1	NA	NA	TRBJ2-1	CASSLGQFPYNEQFF	TGCGCCAGCAGCTTGGGCCAGTTCCCCTACAATGAGCAGTTCTTC
TRBV2	NA	NA	TRBJ1-1	CASRLDLNTEAFF	TGTGCCAGCAGGCTAGACTTGAACACTGAAGCTTTCTTT
TRBV19	TRBD1	once	TRBJ2-4	CASRKGQGNIQYF	TGTGCCAGTAGGAAGGGACAGGGGAACATTCAGTACTTC
TRBV7-2	NA	NA	TRBJ2-1	CASSPYGRVAAEQFF	TGTGCCAGCAGCCCTTATGGCAGGGTAGCGGCTGAGCAGTTCTTC
TRBV19	NA	NA	TRBJ1-1	CASIAVIGENTEAFF	TGTGCCAGTATAGCAGTCATCGGGGAGAACACTGAAGCTTTCTTT
TRBV2	TRBD1	NA	TRBJ2-7	CASSEALDQGAYEQYF	TGTGCCAGCAGTGAAGCCTTGGACCAGGGGGCGTACGAGCAGTACTTC
TRBV7-9	NA	few	TRBJ1-4	CASNQGWPEKEKLFF	TGTGCCAGCAATCAGGGGTGGCCTGAGAAGGAAAAACTGTTTTTT
TRBV4-1	NA	few	TRBJ2-7	CASSHLTRSYEQYF	TGCGCCAGCAGCCACTTGACACGCTCCTACGAGCAGTACTTC
TRBV4-1	TRBD1	few	TRBJ2-5	CASSLDRAQETQYF	TGCGCCAGCAGCCTGGACAGGGCCCAAGAGACCCAGTACTTC
TRBV23-1	NA	NA	TRBJ2-1	CASLWRGGRGYNEQFF	TGCGCCAGTCTATGGAGGGGGGGGCGGGGGTACAATGAGCAGTTCTTC
TRBV10-3	NA	NA	TRBJ1-6	CAGHDSYNSPLHF	TGTGCCGGACACGACTCCTATAATTCACCCCTCCACTTT
TRBV6-1	NA	NA	TRBJ1-2	CASRDRHYGYTF	TGTGCCAGTCGAGACAGGCACTATGGCTACACCTTC
TRBV7-8	TRBD2	once	TRBJ2-3	CASSTRWREVRDTQYF	TGTGCCAGCAGCACCAGATGGCGGGAGGTCCGGGATACGCAGTATTTT
TRBV9	TRBD2	NA	TRBJ2-2	CASSPSGGDGTGELFF	TGTGCCAGCAGCCCTAGCGGTGGTGATGGCACCGGGGAGCTGTTTTTT
TRBV5-4	NA	NA	TRBJ1-1	CASSPPTRGGTEAFF	TGTGCCAGCAGCCCACCGACTCGAGGGGGTACTGAAGCTTTCTTT
TRBV5-4	NA	NA	TRBJ1-3	CASSLGTSSGNTIYF	TGTGCCAGCAGCTTGGGGACAAGCTCTGGAAACACCATATATTTT
TRBV5-6	NA	NA	TRBJ2-3	CASSLGADTQYF	TGTGCCAGCAGCTTGGGAGCAGATACGCAGTATTTT
TRBV27	NA	once	TRBJ2-5	CASSPRGGQETQYF	TGTGCCAGCAGTCCCCGAGGAGGTCAAGAGACCCAGTACTTC
TRBV19	NA	few	TRBJ2-2	CASNTRGGGLVSNTGELFF	TGTGCCAGTAACACGAGGGGGGGCGGGTTAGTATCGAACACCGGGGAGCTGTTTTTT
TRBV7-9	TRBD2	NA	TRBJ2-1	CASSGGTSGILSYNEQFF	TGTGCCAGCAGCGGGGGGACTAGCGGGATCCTCTCCTACAATGAGCAGTTCTTC
TRBV28	TRBD1	NA	TRBJ1-2	CASTEPGQDYGYTF	TGTGCCAGCACCGAACCCGGACAGGACTATGGCTACACCTTC
TRBV18	TRBD2	NA	TRBJ2-5	CASSPTSGPQETQYF	TGTGCCAGCTCCCCGACTAGCGGGCCACAAGAGACCCAGTACTTC
TRBV28	NA	NA	TRBJ2-7	CASSFQYEQYF	TGTGCCAGCAGTTTTCAATACGAGCAGTACTTC
TRBV7-2	NA	few	TRBJ2-4	CASSPRARIAKNIQYF	TGTGCCAGCAGCCCGAGAGCGAGGATAGCCAAAAACATTCAGTACTTC
TRBV7-8	TRBD2	NA	TRBJ2-1	CASSSTSGNVEQFF	TGTGCCAGCAGCTCAACTAGCGGGAACGTTGAGCAGTTCTTC
TRBV18	NA	NA	TRBJ2-7	CASSQGTYEQYF	TGTGCCAGCTCACAAGGGACATACGAGCAGTACTTC
TRBV5-1	TRBD1	once	TRBJ2-1	CASSLGLLDRTYNEQFF	TGCGCCAGCAGCTTGGGGTTGCTGGACAGGACCTACAATGAGCAGTTCTTC
TRBV4-1	TRBD1	NA	TRBJ2-7	CASSRPGQSSYEQYF	TGCGCCAGCAGCCGCCCGGGACAGTCCTCCTACGAGCAGTACTTC
TRBV27	TRBD2	once	TRBJ2-7	CASSRGTSGGPYEQYF	TGTGCCAGCAGCCGAGGGACTAGCGGGGGACCCTACGAGCAGTACTTC
TRBV5-1	NA	once	TRBJ2-5	CASSLAGTNQETQYF	TGCGCCAGCAGCTTGGCCGGAACTAATCAAGAGACCCAGTACTTC
TRBV28	TRBD1	few	TRBJ1-1	CASSNEGQGASGAFF	TGTGCCAGCAGCAACGAGGGACAGGGGGCTAGCGGAGCTTTCTTT
TRBV28	TRBD2	NA	TRBJ2-3	CASSLGGSGTDTQYF	TGTGCCAGCAGTTTAGGAGGTAGCGGGACAGATACGCAGTATTTT
TRBV6-5	TRBD1	NA	TRBJ2-1	CASSAPQGVNNEQFF	TGTGCCAGCAGTGCCCCCCAGGGGGTCAACAATGAGCAGTTCTTC
TRBV11-2	TRBD1	NA	TRBJ2-7	CASSSLQGARNEQYF	TGTGCCAGCAGCTCATTACAGGGGGCGAGGAACGAGCAGTACTTC
TRBV9	NA	NA	TRBJ2-1	CASSVDGSTYNEQFF	TGTGCCAGCAGCGTAGACGGGTCTACCTACAATGAGCAGTTCTTC